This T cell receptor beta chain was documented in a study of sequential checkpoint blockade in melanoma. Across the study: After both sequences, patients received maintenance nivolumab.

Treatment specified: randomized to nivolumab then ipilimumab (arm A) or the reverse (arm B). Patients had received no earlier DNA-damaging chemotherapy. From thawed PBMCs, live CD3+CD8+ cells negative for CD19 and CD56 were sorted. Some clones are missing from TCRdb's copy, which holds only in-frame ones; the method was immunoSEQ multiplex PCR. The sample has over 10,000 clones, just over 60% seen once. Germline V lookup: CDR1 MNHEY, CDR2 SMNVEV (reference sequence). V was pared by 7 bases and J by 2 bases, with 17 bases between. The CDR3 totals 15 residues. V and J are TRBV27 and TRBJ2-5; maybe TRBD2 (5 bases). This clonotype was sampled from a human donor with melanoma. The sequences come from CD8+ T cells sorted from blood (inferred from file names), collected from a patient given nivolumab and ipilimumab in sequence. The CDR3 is CASTWKSGGQETQYF. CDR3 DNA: TGTGCCAGCACTTGGAAGAGCGGAGGACAAGAGACCCAGTACTTC.